This note documents a single T cell receptor beta chain sequence. These data are taken from a study of blood T cell repertoires in COVID-19. Study overall: T cells, B-cell-depleted T cells, or PBMCs provided the cDNA or gDNA that served as material.

Per the original data handling: Estimates of nucleated cell counts were drawn from the amplification of reference gene primers. Clones were read by immunoSEQ multiplex PCR, and TCRdb kept only the in-frame ones, dropping some. For V, J and clone size, that table is used; D and trimming come from the DNA. This table holds tens of thousands of clones, approximately 90% found once. This CDR3 spans 15 amino acids. The germline V gene has CDR1 SGHRS and CDR2 YFSETQ. V lost 0 bases and J lost 6, with 12 bases in between. This clonotype originated in a human donor with active COVID-19. The donor label of this sample is uncertain. Sequencing was done on a sample of peripheral blood. The chain uses TRBV5-1 and TRBJ2-2, with TRBD1 as a possible D gene (6 bases). The CDR3 DNA reads as TGCGCCAGCAGCTTGGTTGGGGGCCGGGCCGGGGAGCTGTTTTTT. It codes for CASSLVGGRAGELFF.